This record looks at one T cell receptor beta chain sequence and its context. This record comes from a study of T cells in Graves' hyperthyroidism and ophthalmopathy. Amplified TCR beta CDR3 regions came from RNA transcripts. The study used the HTBI primer set for a first-round RT-PCR of the TCR CDR3. Each CDR3 protein gets one entry after TCRdb re-called the multiplex PCR reads with MiXCR. The data show about 200,000 distinct CDR3 sequences, about 15% seen once. Sequencing was performed on blood. The receptor comes from a woman between 45 and 60 years old with Graves' hyperthyroidism.

This CDR3 is CASRNGTGASPLHF. The CDR3 bases are TGCGCCAGCAGGAACGGGACAGGGGCCTCACCCCTCCACTTT. This chain links TRBV4-1 with TRBJ1-6; 10 nucleotides match TRBD1. With V trimmed by 6 bases and J by 10 bases, 6 bases remained unmatched. The CDR3 runs 14 residues. CDR1 is MGHRA, CDR2 YSYEKL, per germline.